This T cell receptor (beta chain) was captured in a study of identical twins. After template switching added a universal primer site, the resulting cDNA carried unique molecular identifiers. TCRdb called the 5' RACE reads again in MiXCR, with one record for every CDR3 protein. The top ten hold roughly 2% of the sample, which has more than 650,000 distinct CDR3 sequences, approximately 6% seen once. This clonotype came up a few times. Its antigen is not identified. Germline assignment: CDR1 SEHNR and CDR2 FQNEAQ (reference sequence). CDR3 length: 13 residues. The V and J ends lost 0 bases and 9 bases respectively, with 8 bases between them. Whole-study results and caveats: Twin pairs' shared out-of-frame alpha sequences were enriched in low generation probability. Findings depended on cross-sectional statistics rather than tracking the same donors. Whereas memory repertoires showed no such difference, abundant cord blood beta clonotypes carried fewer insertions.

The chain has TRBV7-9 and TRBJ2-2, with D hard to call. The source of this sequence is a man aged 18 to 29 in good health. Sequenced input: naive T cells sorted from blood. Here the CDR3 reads CASSLASVRELFF. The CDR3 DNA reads TGTGCCAGCAGCTTAGCTTCCGTCCGGGAGCTGTTTTTT.